Reported below is one T cell receptor beta chain. This sample is part of a study of OX40 agonist ivuxolimab in advanced cancers. The length of the CDR3 is 17 residues. Germline V gene lookup returns CDR1 SSHAT and CDR2 FNYEAQ (reference sequence). V lost 2 bases and J 2 bases, leaving 19 bases between the germline ends. Some clones are missing from TCRdb's copy, which holds only in-frame ones; the method was immunoSEQ multiplex PCR. Here the sample spans some 85,000 clones, roughly 91% being singletons. The TCR sequence derives from an adult with an advanced solid tumor such as melanoma, head and neck, liver or kidney cancer. Sequencing was performed on CD4+ or CD8+ T cells sorted from blood, taken in a trial of the OX40 agonist ivuxolimab. J is TRBJ2-7 and V is TRBV7-7; no firm D call. CDR3 sequence (DNA): TGTGCCAGCAGCTTAAGTAACTGGCAGGATCCTCCCTACGAGCAGTACTTC. Its translation: CASSLSNWQDPPYEQYF.